Reported below is one T cell receptor beta chain. This clonotype has more than one count but fewer than ten. Its cognate antigen has yet to be identified. Within one base of it there is no much larger clone, and no base qualities were kept. These data belong to a study of T cell repertoires in cytomegalovirus infection (dated by TCRdb to the late 2010s). A note on the overall study: Donor HLA type was relevant to the analysis, as public TCR beta signatures indicated carriage of CMV infection together with the matching HLA type. Summary of the overall study and its limitations: In the ex vivo response, HLA-C-restricted CMV-specific TCR beta clonotypes were dominant, and in two of eight donors the single most frequent clonotype came from this HLA-C-restricted group. In both this cohort and an independent roughly 350-donor cohort, the cumulative frequency of public TCR beta family members distinguished carriers of CMV infection plus the relevant HLA type.

V and J lose 7 bases and 4 bases, and a span of 19 bases separates them. Counted from cysteine to phenylalanine, this CDR3 has 15 amino acids. Just the 45-base CDR3 DNA is kept, in frame starting at base 1. The germline V gene (reference sequence) provides CDR1 LNHDA and CDR2 SQIVND. Sequenced on an Illumina HiSeq 1500. TCRdb applied fastp at Q25 and MiXCR to the public reads, then kept only in-frame beta chains. One record per CDR3 amino acid sequence lists the most common genes and DNA. For this sample there are a few hundred thousand distinct CDR3 sequences; around 27% appear just once. The ten largest clonotypes hold around 14% of the sample.

Sequenced sample: PBMCs. This clonotype was sampled from a human donor in good health (CMV status not recorded). Some clones in this sample may be carry-over from other donors' samples. This receptor chain uses TRBV19 and TRBJ1-2, and perhaps TRBD1 as D gene, on 5 matching bases. The DNA sequence is given as TGTGCCAGTATCGTATGGGGGAGAGTGGCCTATGGCTACACCTTC. Its protein product is CASIVWGRVAYGYTF. With the portions outside the CDR3 filled from the reference TRBV19 and TRBJ1-2 genes, the complete variable region becomes DGGITQSPKYLFRKEGQNVTLSCEQNLNHDAMYWYRQDPGQGLRLIYYSQIVNDFQKGDIAEGYSVSREKKESFPLTVTSAQKNPTAFYLCASIVWGRVAYGYTFGSGTRLTVV.